A selection of T cell receptor beta chains follows, all from one sample in a study of beta chain features in type 1 diabetes. Assay: immunoSEQ multiplex PCR; the TCRdb copy retains only in-frame clones and omits some. Altogether around 70,000 clones are present, 45% to 50% being singletons, with the ten largest covering roughly 0.65%. The specimen sequenced was central memory CD4+ T cells from blood. These receptors came from a man younger than 45 with type 1 diabetes. CDR3s include the opening cysteine and the closing phenylalanine or tryptophan. The D gene is left open where the match is weak. Size is stated for part of the rows, as once, few or many counts, or as a class when the clone is expanded.

j_call clone_size d_call v_call cdr3_aa cdr3_nt
TRBJ2-5 NA NA TRBV2 CASSERVGGETQYF TGTGCCAGCAGTGAAAGGGTAGGAGGGGAGACCCAGTACTTC
TRBJ2-1 NA TRBD2 TRBV7-9 CASSSYSGNNEQFF TGTGCCAGCAGCTCGTATAGCGGGAACAATGAGCAGTTCTTC
TRBJ2-3 NA NA TRBV5-1 CASSVADIRDTQYF TGCGCCAGCAGCGTAGCGGACATTCGAGATACGCAGTATTTT
TRBJ2-6 NA NA TRBV7-9 CASSLEGPGANVLTF TGTGCCAGCAGCTTAGAGGGGCCTGGGGCCAACGTCCTGACTTTC
TRBJ2-7 NA NA TRBV11-2 CASSFYDSGEQYF TGTGCCAGCAGCTTCTATGATAGCGGCGAGCAGTACTTC
TRBJ2-7 NA TRBD2 TRBV25-1 CASSAAGASYEQYF TGTGCCAGCAGTGCCGCGGGAGCTTCCTACGAGCAGTACTTC
TRBJ1-4 NA NA TRBV4-1 CASSQGQGGGGEKLFF TGCGCCAGCAGCCAAGGTCAAGGGGGTGGGGGTGAAAAACTGTTTTTT
TRBJ2-3 few NA TRBV5-4 CASSWGVDTQYF TGTGCCAGCAGCTGGGGAGTGGATACGCAGTATTTT
TRBJ2-5 NA TRBD2 TRBV19 CASSRTSGTNFQETQYF TGTGCCAGTAGCCGGACTAGCGGGACAAACTTCCAAGAGACCCAGTACTTC
TRBJ2-3 NA NA TRBV5-4 CASSPRAVTDTQYF TGTGCCAGCAGCCCCCGCGCGGTTACAGATACGCAGTATTTT
TRBJ1-2 NA NA TRBV5-1 CASSPGDGGYTF TGCGCCAGCAGCCCAGGGGACGGTGGCTACACCTTC
TRBJ2-7 NA TRBD2 TRBV10-3 CAITPGTSGGVYEQYF TGTGCCATCACCCCCGGGACTAGCGGGGGGGTCTACGAGCAGTACTTC
TRBJ1-2 few NA TRBV2 CASSFSGSGYTF TGTGCCAGCAGTTTTTCCGGGAGCGGCTACACCTTC
TRBJ2-3 NA NA TRBV2 CASTRGRDTQYF TGTGCCAGCACCAGAGGGCGGGATACGCAGTATTTT
TRBJ2-5 few NA TRBV5-1 CASSFAGQETQYF TGCGCCAGCAGCTTCGCGGGGCAAGAGACCCAGTACTTC
TRBJ2-5 few NA TRBV5-4 CASSRDQETQYF TGTGCCAGCAGCCGGGACCAAGAGACCCAGTACTTC
TRBJ2-7 NA NA TRBV29-1 CSVVNGNYEQYF TGCAGCGTTGTTAACGGGAACTACGAGCAGTACTTC
TRBJ2-1 NA TRBD2 TRBV7-6 CASSSGTSGSYNEQFF TGTGCCAGCAGCTCCGGGACTAGCGGGTCCTACAATGAGCAGTTCTTC
TRBJ2-7 few TRBD2 TRBV4-2 CASSPTGGSYEQYF TGTGCCAGCAGCCCGACGGGGGGCTCCTACGAGCAGTACTTC
TRBJ2-3 NA NA TRBV20-1 CSAVYVDTQYF TGCAGTGCCGTCTACGTGGATACGCAGTATTTT
TRBJ2-2 few NA TRBV18 CASSPQDLTGELFF TGTGCCAGCTCACCCCAGGACTTGACCGGGGAGCTGTTTTTT
TRBJ2-3 NA NA TRBV27 CASSRVSGDTQYF TGTGCCAGCAGTAGAGTGTCGGGGGATACGCAGTATTTT
TRBJ1-1 NA NA TRBV19 CASRAGEEVRTEAFF TGTGCCAGTAGGGCAGGGGAAGAAGTGCGGACTGAAGCTTTCTTT
TRBJ2-6 many TRBD1 TRBV4-2 CASSRTGAPSGANVLTF TGTGCCAGCAGCCGGACAGGGGCACCCTCTGGGGCCAACGTCCTGACTTTC
TRBJ2-1 NA NA TRBV10-3 CAIRETTPHNEQFF TGTGCCATCAGAGAGACTACCCCGCACAATGAGCAGTTCTTC
TRBJ2-7 NA NA TRBV12-5 CASGRSGVKGYEQYF TGTGCTAGTGGGAGGAGCGGCGTAAAAGGCTACGAGCAGTACTTC
TRBJ2-7 few TRBD2 TRBV29-1 CSVSTRAGGPLKSYEQYF TGCAGCGTTTCCACGAGAGCGGGAGGGCCATTGAAGTCCTACGAGCAGTACTTC
TRBJ1-1 NA TRBD1 TRBV10-1 CASSPGQGSEAFF TGCGCCAGCAGCCCGGGACAGGGGTCTGAAGCTTTCTTT
TRBJ2-1 NA TRBD1 TRBV7-9 CASRAGTDVRRGYNEQFF TGTGCCAGCAGGGCCGGGACAGATGTTAGAAGAGGGTACAATGAGCAGTTCTTC
TRBJ2-1 NA TRBD2 TRBV27 CASSLAGGYNEQFF TGTGCCAGCTCTCTAGCGGGAGGGTACAATGAGCAGTTCTTC
TRBJ1-1 few TRBD1 TRBV11-2 CASSLVGYRGLGNTEAFF TGTGCCAGCAGCTTAGTGGGATACAGGGGGCTGGGGAACACTGAAGCTTTCTTT
TRBJ1-4 once TRBD1 TRBV10-3 CAISAGQGIEEKLFF TGTGCCATCAGTGCCGGACAGGGGATAGAGGAAAAACTGTTTTTT
TRBJ2-7 NA TRBD1 TRBV18 CASSAGTGGSYEQYF TGTGCCAGCTCAGCCGGGACAGGGGGGTCCTACGAGCAGTACTTC
TRBJ2-7 NA NA TRBV7-6 CASSPAQGWEQYF TGTGCCAGCAGCCCCGCACAGGGTTGGGAGCAGTACTTC
TRBJ1-1 once TRBD1 TRBV6-5 CASSYSLQGDTEAFF TGTGCCAGCAGTTACTCTCTCCAGGGGGACACTGAAGCTTTCTTT
TRBJ2-7 NA TRBD2 TRBV27 CASSQLAGRLEQYF TGTGCCAGCAGTCAACTAGCGGGACGACTCGAGCAGTACTTC
TRBJ2-7 few TRBD1 TRBV5-4 CASMPGGTGGKGEQYF TGTGCCAGCATGCCTGGAGGGACAGGGGGTAAGGGCGAGCAGTACTTC
TRBJ1-2 few NA TRBV7-9 CASSPQDYGYTF TGTGCCAGCAGCCCCCAGGACTATGGCTACACCTTC
TRBJ2-3 NA NA TRBV18 CASSPAGTTTDTQYF TGTGCCAGCTCACCAGCCGGGACAACCACAGATACGCAGTATTTT
TRBJ2-5 NA NA TRBV29-1 CSVDTQGIRETQYF TGCAGCGTTGATACCCAGGGGATTAGGGAGACCCAGTACTTC
TRBJ2-7 NA NA TRBV11-2 CASSFRTDYEQYF TGTGCCAGCAGCTTCCGGACAGACTACGAGCAGTACTTC
TRBJ2-1 NA TRBD1 TRBV13 CASSGGDRGSYNEQFF TGTGCCAGCAGCGGAGGGGACAGGGGTTCCTACAATGAGCAGTTCTTC
TRBJ2-5 NA TRBD1 TRBV11-1 CASSLDRQEETQYF TGTGCCAGCAGCCTGGACAGGCAAGAAGAGACCCAGTACTTC
TRBJ2-3 NA NA TRBV2 CASPRGRGGTDTQYF TGTGCCAGCCCGAGAGGGCGCGGGGGCACAGATACGCAGTATTTT
TRBJ2-7 NA NA TRBV28 CASSHAGPTYEQYF TGTGCCAGCAGCCACGCGGGACCTACCTACGAGCAGTACTTC
TRBJ2-5 NA NA TRBV29-1 CSVEAWTFQETQYF TGCAGCGTTGAAGCGTGGACATTCCAAGAGACCCAGTACTTC
TRBJ2-1 NA TRBD2 TRBV27 CASSLTGFRYGGARNEQFF TGTGCCAGCAGTTTAACAGGCTTTAGGTACGGGGGGGCCAGAAATGAGCAGTTCTTC
TRBJ2-3 NA NA TRBV11-3 CASSLKGPSTDTQYF TGTGCCAGCAGCTTAAAGGGGCCGAGCACAGATACGCAGTATTTT
TRBJ2-7 NA TRBD1 TRBV6-1 CASSEAGQGRGYF TGTGCCAGCAGTGAAGCTGGACAGGGCCGGGGGTACTTC
TRBJ1-3 few NA TRBV5-1 CASSWDFGGSSGNTIYF TGCGCCAGCAGCTGGGATTTCGGGGGAAGCTCTGGAAACACCATATATTTT
TRBJ2-2 NA NA TRBV13 CASSRRLGAPGELFF TGTGCCAGCAGCCGTAGGTTGGGGGCCCCCGGGGAGCTGTTTTTT
TRBJ1-1 NA TRBD1 TRBV2 CAGTGQMNTEAFF TGTGCCGGGACAGGCCAGATGAACACTGAAGCTTTCTTT
TRBJ1-1 NA NA TRBV6-1 CASSEVNRVNTEAFF TGTGCCAGCAGTGAAGTCAACAGAGTGAACACTGAAGCTTTCTTT
TRBJ1-1 NA NA TRBV7-9 CASSPQNTEAFF TGTGCCAGCAGCCCCCAGAACACTGAAGCTTTCTTT
TRBJ2-5 NA NA TRBV6-1 CASRPGGKGWETQYF TGTGCCAGCAGGCCCGGCGGTAAGGGGTGGGAGACCCAGTACTTC